Below, one TCR beta chain is given with its context. The antigen remains unidentified. This specimen comes from a study of a mutant IDH1 vaccine in newly diagnosed glioma. Broader study findings: Overall, 93.3% of patients had vaccine-induced immune responses.

Germline V lookup: CDR1 SGDLS, CDR2 YYNGEE. The CDR3 totals 15 residues. V shed 2 bases and J shed 1 base, with 10 bases lying between them. Indicated time point: baseline, week 1 (first vaccination visit). The treatment here: pre-vaccination baseline after standard-of-care therapy. New WHO grade 3 or 4 astrocytomas that were IDH1-mutant and ATRX-lost occurred in the donors. The table came from immunoSEQ multiplex PCR; TCRdb's copy has only in-frame clones and leaves some out. The sample has roughly 71,000 clones, approximately 86% seen once. The TCR was taken from a man in his thirties or forties with glioma. The sample in question was PBMCs, obtained from a glioma patient treated with radiotherapy, temozolomide or both. The V call is TRBV9, the J call TRBJ1-5; D may be TRBD1 (5 bases). Here the CDR3 DNA reads TGTGCCAGCAGCGTGACCGGGGCAAGCAATCAGCCCCAGCATTTT. It codes for CASSVTGASNQPQHF.